This T cell receptor (beta chain) was retrieved from a study of shared clonotypes between healthy human individuals (dated by TCRdb to 2018 to 2021). Context from the whole study: A few men and two women, aged 18 to 49 years, made up the cohort. For each donor, CD4 naive and CD4 memory were each run on three plates, CD8 naive on two plates, and CD8 memory on one plate. Blood TCR repertoires of 5 or 6 healthy adults were deeply sequenced to estimate repertoire size and the extent of clonotype sharing between individuals. To increase sequencing depth and limit assay-specific biases, TCR repertoire library preparation and sequencing were carried out by different laboratories using diverse techniques. Leukapheresis yielded between about 0.9 and 9.5 billion PBMCs per donor. Paper-wide results and their limitations: Because the study included only a small number of donors, the genetic and exposure-history diversity represented was limited. Sampling was restricted to blood, and TCR repertoires in tissue are likely to differ from TCR repertoires in blood. Pairwise subsampling indicated that sequencing depth was expected to affect the degree of clonotype sharing among donors. Compared with non-shared clonotypes, clonotypes shared by all four sorted-subset donors had higher generation probabilities. Even with the large sequencing depth, rarefaction of the sorted-subset datasets indicated that sequencing was incomplete. Larger estimated clonotype richness was generally found for naive subsets than for memory subsets. When a few donors were compared, the shared fraction of clonotypes was about 5.2% for naive CD4, 3.5% to 4% for naive CD8, roughly 2.3% for memory CD4, and 0.4% for memory CD8.

Its CDR3 holds 16 amino acids, cysteine through phenylalanine. Solely the CDR3 DNA is kept, with 48 bases framed from the first base. CDR1 and CDR2, looked up from the germline V gene, are SGHAT and FQNNGV. A distance of 12 bases separates the germline ends of V and J, which lose 0 bases and 1 base respectively. For the CD8 naive samples, CD45RO-negative cells were positively selected for CCR7, yielding a CD45RA+CCR7+ population from which TemRA cells were excluded. Healthy HIV-negative adults with no recently reported acute infections or vaccinations were included as donors. Every donor was a Caucasian adult living in Nashville, Tennessee, USA. After blood collection by leukapheresis, PBMCs were isolated using Ficoll-Histopaque density gradient centrifugation and then cryopreserved in the vapor phase of liquid nitrogen. Purity and quantity of every magnetically sorted T cell population were checked by analytical flow cytometry. From each sorted fraction, genomic DNA was isolated and quantified by UV absorbance on a Nanodrop 2000c.

Regarding this clone: Its cognate antigen has yet to be identified. No clone much larger than this one lies a single base away; base qualities are absent.

TCR CDR3 regions were amplified from genomic DNA by multiplex PCR using the deep immunoSEQ assay. Extracted genomic DNA from each cell subset was spread evenly across all wells of several immunoSEQ 96-well plates, with each plate serving as a replicate. For sorted subsets, approximately 200 ng of genomic DNA, equivalent to around 29,000 T cell genomes, went into each replicate PCR. Purified libraries were quantified with a Qubit 3.0 fluorometer, sized on a Bioanalyzer 2100, and re-quantified with the KAPA Library Quantification kit. A separate single-read 150-cycle Illumina NextSeq 550 flow cell was used to sequence each immunoSEQ 96-well plate. From the authors' description of their analysis: Because the immunoSEQ output held only junctional sequences and lacked quality scores, the filtering could not match the filtering applied to full-length reads. Sequences were annotated with PyIR, a Python wrapper for IgBLAST v1.9, using IMGT germline references to assign V/J genes and CDR3. Reads were filtered out if the reads had weak V/J assignments (E-value above 1e-6), no CDR3, stop codons, out-of-frame junctions, or ambiguous translated residues. A V3J clonotype was defined by an identical inferred V gene, J gene, and CDR3 amino acid sequence. The percentage overlap between two repertoires was calculated by dividing the number of shared unique clonotypes by the size of the smaller repertoire. Three approaches were used to assess repertoire richness: RTK rarefaction, the Chao1 estimator, and Recon v2.1 estimates of unobserved clonotypes. Generation probabilities were computed with OLGA for all TCRbeta clonotypes obtained by the gDNA method from several donors. Entries here come from immuneACCESS through TCRdb and include only in-frame sequences with V and J called. Some clones fail to appear in such tables; in the studies checked, an unresolved V gene covers under half of the shortfall, and the cause of the remainder is unknown. The DNA gave D and trimming, while V, J and clone size come from that table. The sample data list some 2.1 million clones, and around 96% of these were observed just once. Clones ranked in the top ten supply 0.85% to 1.2% of the sample.

The clonotype comes from a man younger than 35 in good health. The chain links TRBV11-2 with TRBJ1-1, with the D segment identity uncertain. Source material: naive CD8+ T cells sorted from blood. The cell subset or site label on this specimen signifies: CD45RA+CCR7+. This receptor has the CDR3 CASSLDQHSENTEAFF. The bases are TGTGCCAGCAGCTTAGATCAACACAGTGAGAACACTGAAGCTTTCTTT.